This is a list of T cell receptor beta chains from one sample in a study of cytomegalovirus exposure and HLA in healthy donors. Data came from immunoSEQ multiplex PCR; TCRdb stores just in-frame clones and leaves some out. The sample comprises roughly 120,000 clones, around 80% of which are singletons, and 0.9% to 1.2% rests with the top ten. Source material: PBMCs. The receptors derive from a woman in her 30s in good health and CMV-seronegative. The CDR3 runs from the conserved cysteine through the conserved F or W. Each record gives: CDR3 length, J gene, clone size, D gene, V gene, CDR3 DNA, CDR3 protein. D genes are given only for firm matches. Size is stated for part of the rows, as once, few or many counts, or as a class when the clone is expanded.

CDR3 length: 14; J gene: TRBJ2-3; clone size: NA; D gene: NA; V gene: TRBV30; CDR3 DNA: TGTGCCTGGGCCTCTGCGGCACGCACAGATACGCAGTATTTT; CDR3 protein: CAWASAARTDTQYF
CDR3 length: 16; J gene: TRBJ2-6; clone size: NA; D gene: TRBD2; V gene: TRBV6-4; CDR3 DNA: TGTGCCAGCAGTGAATCGAGCGGGGCTGGGGCCAACGTCCTGACTTTC; CDR3 protein: CASSESSGAGANVLTF
CDR3 length: 15; J gene: TRBJ2-3; clone size: NA; D gene: TRBD1; V gene: TRBV11-2; CDR3 DNA: TGTGCCAGCAGCCGATGGACAGGGGGGACAGATACGCAGTATTTT; CDR3 protein: CASSRWTGGTDTQYF
CDR3 length: 15; J gene: TRBJ1-1; clone size: NA; D gene: NA; V gene: TRBV12-5; CDR3 DNA: TGTGCTAGTGGTTCCCTCCTCGGACAGAACACTGAAGCTTTCTTT; CDR3 protein: CASGSLLGQNTEAFF
CDR3 length: 16; J gene: TRBJ2-1; clone size: NA; D gene: TRBD2; V gene: TRBV5-6; CDR3 DNA: TGTGCCAGCAGCAGACCGACTAGCGCAATATACAATGAGCAGTTCTTC; CDR3 protein: CASSRPTSAIYNEQFF
CDR3 length: 12; J gene: TRBJ2-7; clone size: NA; D gene: TRBD2; V gene: TRBV2; CDR3 DNA: TGTGCCAGCAGGGCGGGGGGGGACAAGCAGTACTTC; CDR3 protein: CASRAGGDKQYF
CDR3 length: 16; J gene: TRBJ2-3; clone size: NA; D gene: NA; V gene: TRBV4-2; CDR3 DNA: TGTGCCAGCAGCCAAGAAGTCTGGCCTAGCACAGATACGCAGTATTTT; CDR3 protein: CASSQEVWPSTDTQYF
CDR3 length: 15; J gene: TRBJ2-7; clone size: NA; D gene: NA; V gene: TRBV18; CDR3 DNA: TGTGCCAGCTCACCAGGACTAGCGAAAGGGACAGGGCAGTACTTC; CDR3 protein: CASSPGLAKGTGQYF
CDR3 length: 16; J gene: TRBJ2-5; clone size: NA; D gene: TRBD2; V gene: TRBV9; CDR3 DNA: TGTGCCAGCAGCGCCCCTATCGCGGGGGAGGGAGAGACCCAGTACTTC; CDR3 protein: CASSAPIAGEGETQYF
CDR3 length: 14; J gene: TRBJ1-5; clone size: NA; D gene: NA; V gene: TRBV15; CDR3 DNA: TGTGCCACCAGCAGAGTTCTGAGCAATCAGCCCCAGCATTTT; CDR3 protein: CATSRVLSNQPQHF
CDR3 length: 15; J gene: TRBJ2-5; clone size: NA; D gene: TRBD2; V gene: TRBV2; CDR3 DNA: TGTGCCAGCAGGGGGACTAGCGGGGGGGCAAAGACCCAGTACTTC; CDR3 protein: CASRGTSGGAKTQYF
CDR3 length: 17; J gene: TRBJ2-1; clone size: NA; D gene: NA; V gene: TRBV5-6; CDR3 DNA: TGTGCCAGCAGCTTGGTTGTGACAGGACGTTCCTACAATGAGCAGTTCTTC; CDR3 protein: CASSLVVTGRSYNEQFF
CDR3 length: 12; J gene: TRBJ1-1; clone size: NA; D gene: NA; V gene: TRBV30; CDR3 DNA: TGTGCCTGGAGTACGGGGTACACTGAAGCTTTCTTT; CDR3 protein: CAWSTGYTEAFF
CDR3 length: 14; J gene: TRBJ1-1; clone size: once; D gene: TRBD1; V gene: TRBV19; CDR3 DNA: TGTGCCAGTAGTATGACAGGGGGCACCACTGAAGCTTTCTTT; CDR3 protein: CASSMTGGTTEAFF
CDR3 length: 13; J gene: TRBJ1-1; clone size: NA; D gene: NA; V gene: TRBV13; CDR3 DNA: TGTGCCAGCAGCCTAACGGGGAACACTGAAGCTTTCTTT; CDR3 protein: CASSLTGNTEAFF
CDR3 length: 14; J gene: TRBJ2-7; clone size: NA; D gene: NA; V gene: TRBV11-2; CDR3 DNA: TGTGCCAGCAGCTTAGCGGACAACTCCTACGAGCAGTACTTC; CDR3 protein: CASSLADNSYEQYF
CDR3 length: 13; J gene: TRBJ2-7; clone size: NA; D gene: NA; V gene: TRBV18; CDR3 DNA: TGTGCCAGCTCACCAGGGAGACTGCACGAGCAGTACTTC; CDR3 protein: CASSPGRLHEQYF
CDR3 length: 15; J gene: TRBJ1-2; clone size: NA; D gene: NA; V gene: TRBV4-2; CDR3 DNA: TGTGCCAGCAGCCCACCGGAGCCCTTGGGCTATGGCTACACCTTC; CDR3 protein: CASSPPEPLGYGYTF
CDR3 length: 15; J gene: TRBJ2-1; clone size: few; D gene: TRBD2; V gene: TRBV19; CDR3 DNA: TGTGCCAGTACTCCCGGGACTAGCGGGAGCTATGAGCAGTTCTTC; CDR3 protein: CASTPGTSGSYEQFF
CDR3 length: 17; J gene: TRBJ2-7; clone size: NA; D gene: TRBD2; V gene: TRBV7-8; CDR3 DNA: TGTGCCAGCGCCGGGAGAGCGGGAGGGGCGAGTGGATACGAGCAGTACTTC; CDR3 protein: CASAGRAGGASGYEQYF
CDR3 length: 12; J gene: TRBJ1-5; clone size: once; D gene: NA; V gene: TRBV11-3; CDR3 DNA: TGTGCCAGCAGCAAGGACGGGGGGCCCCAGCATTTT; CDR3 protein: CASSKDGGPQHF
CDR3 length: 13; J gene: TRBJ2-7; clone size: medium-sized; D gene: NA; V gene: TRBV7-9; CDR3 DNA: TGTGCCAGCAGCTTGGACAACCTTTACGAGCAGTACTTC; CDR3 protein: CASSLDNLYEQYF
CDR3 length: 14; J gene: TRBJ2-3; clone size: NA; D gene: NA; V gene: TRBV9; CDR3 DNA: TGTGCCAGCAACCGCGGAACTAGCACAGATACGCAGTATTTT; CDR3 protein: CASNRGTSTDTQYF
CDR3 length: 15; J gene: TRBJ2-2; clone size: NA; D gene: NA; V gene: TRBV7-9; CDR3 DNA: TGTGCCAGCAGATCCCCGACACCGAACACCGGGGAGCTGTTTTTT; CDR3 protein: CASRSPTPNTGELFF
CDR3 length: 13; J gene: TRBJ1-1; clone size: few; D gene: NA; V gene: TRBV15; CDR3 DNA: TGTGCCACCAGCAGAGTGTATCACACTGAAGCTTTCTTT; CDR3 protein: CATSRVYHTEAFF
CDR3 length: 13; J gene: TRBJ2-1; clone size: NA; D gene: TRBD2; V gene: TRBV7-2; CDR3 DNA: TGTGCCAGCAGCTTAGGTGGGGGGGGTGAGCAGTTCTTC; CDR3 protein: CASSLGGGGEQFF
CDR3 length: 17; J gene: TRBJ1-2; clone size: few; D gene: TRBD1; V gene: TRBV27; CDR3 DNA: TGTGCCAGCAGTCCATTCTACGGACAGGACGGGTTTCTTGGCTACACCTTC; CDR3 protein: CASSPFYGQDGFLGYTF
CDR3 length: 15; J gene: TRBJ2-1; clone size: NA; D gene: NA; V gene: TRBV14; CDR3 DNA: TGTGCCAGCAGCCACAGGGACTTGACGTTAAATGAGCAGTTCTTC; CDR3 protein: CASSHRDLTLNEQFF
CDR3 length: 11; J gene: TRBJ2-5; clone size: NA; D gene: NA; V gene: TRBV20-1; CDR3 DNA: TGCAGTGCTAGAGATCAGTGGACCCAGTACTTC; CDR3 protein: CSARDQWTQYF
CDR3 length: 12; J gene: TRBJ2-7; clone size: NA; D gene: NA; V gene: TRBV6-1; CDR3 DNA: TGTGCCAGCAGTGAAATGAGATACGAGCAGTACTTC; CDR3 protein: CASSEMRYEQYF
CDR3 length: 14; J gene: TRBJ2-2; clone size: NA; D gene: NA; V gene: TRBV7-9; CDR3 DNA: TGTGCCAGCAGCTTAGCGCTCGGCACCGGGGAGCTGTTTTTT; CDR3 protein: CASSLALGTGELFF
CDR3 length: 14; J gene: TRBJ2-1; clone size: NA; D gene: NA; V gene: TRBV11-3; CDR3 DNA: TGTGCCAGCAGCTTAGATCCCTGGGACGGGAGGCAGTTCTTC; CDR3 protein: CASSLDPWDGRQFF
CDR3 length: 13; J gene: TRBJ1-5; clone size: NA; D gene: TRBD1; V gene: TRBV2; CDR3 DNA: TGTGCCAGCGGGACAGGACACAATCAGCCCCAGCATTTT; CDR3 protein: CASGTGHNQPQHF
CDR3 length: 15; J gene: TRBJ2-5; clone size: NA; D gene: TRBD2; V gene: TRBV6-5; CDR3 DNA: TGTGCCAGCAGTTACTCCTCAGCGGGATACGAGACCCAGTACTTC; CDR3 protein: CASSYSSAGYETQYF
CDR3 length: 12; J gene: TRBJ1-2; clone size: NA; D gene: TRBD1; V gene: TRBV5-8; CDR3 DNA: TGTGCCAGCAGCTGGACAGGGAGCGGCTACACCTTC; CDR3 protein: CASSWTGSGYTF
CDR3 length: 14; J gene: TRBJ2-7; clone size: NA; D gene: TRBD1; V gene: TRBV6-5; CDR3 DNA: TGTGCCAGCAGTTTACGGACAGGTGGCTACGAGCAGTACTTC; CDR3 protein: CASSLRTGGYEQYF
CDR3 length: 19; J gene: TRBJ1-1; clone size: NA; D gene: NA; V gene: TRBV5-1; CDR3 DNA: TGCGCCAGCAGTTTGGCCTCCCGGGGAGGCAACCTTCGGAACACTGAAGCCTTCTTT; CDR3 protein: CASSLASRGGNLRNTEAFF
CDR3 length: 14; J gene: TRBJ2-7; clone size: NA; D gene: TRBD1; V gene: TRBV4-1; CDR3 DNA: TGCGCCAGCAGCCACCTCTCGACAGGGTACGAGCAGTACTTC; CDR3 protein: CASSHLSTGYEQYF
CDR3 length: 16; J gene: TRBJ2-1; clone size: NA; D gene: TRBD2; V gene: TRBV19; CDR3 DNA: TGTGCCAGTAGTGGGCTCCAAGCGGGAGGGCCGAATGAGCAGTTCTTC; CDR3 protein: CASSGLQAGGPNEQFF
CDR3 length: 16; J gene: TRBJ1-2; clone size: NA; D gene: NA; V gene: TRBV7-9; CDR3 DNA: TGTGCCAGCAGCCCGAACGGTGGGCAAGCTAACTATGGCTACACCTTC; CDR3 protein: CASSPNGGQANYGYTF
CDR3 length: 15; J gene: TRBJ2-4; clone size: few; D gene: TRBD2; V gene: TRBV6-4; CDR3 DNA: TGTGCCAGCAGTGAACTAGCGGGAGAACGATACATTCAGTACTTC; CDR3 protein: CASSELAGERYIQYF
CDR3 length: 17; J gene: TRBJ2-7; clone size: NA; D gene: TRBD1; V gene: TRBV18; CDR3 DNA: TGTGCCAGCTCACCATTTCCGAAGGGACAGAGTCTCTACGAGCAGTACTTC; CDR3 protein: CASSPFPKGQSLYEQYF
CDR3 length: 16; J gene: TRBJ1-1; clone size: NA; D gene: TRBD1; V gene: TRBV5-1; CDR3 DNA: TGCGCCAGCAGCCGCGGGGACAGGGTGGCGGACACTGAAGCTTTCTTT; CDR3 protein: CASSRGDRVADTEAFF
CDR3 length: 15; J gene: TRBJ1-5; clone size: NA; D gene: NA; V gene: TRBV7-2; CDR3 DNA: TGTGCCAGCAGCTTAGTCACAGGCCATGGTCAGCCCCAGCATTTT; CDR3 protein: CASSLVTGHGQPQHF
CDR3 length: 14; J gene: TRBJ1-1; clone size: NA; D gene: NA; V gene: TRBV4-1; CDR3 DNA: TGCGCCAGCAGCCGAGTCGTCCAGAACACTGAAGCTTTCTTT; CDR3 protein: CASSRVVQNTEAFF
CDR3 length: 14; J gene: TRBJ1-1; clone size: NA; D gene: TRBD1; V gene: TRBV10-1; CDR3 DNA: TGCGCCAGCAGTGACGGACAGGGTCACACTGAAGCTTTCTTT; CDR3 protein: CASSDGQGHTEAFF
CDR3 length: 15; J gene: TRBJ2-1; clone size: NA; D gene: TRBD1; V gene: TRBV9; CDR3 DNA: TGTGCCAGCAGCATGTCCGGGACAGACTACAATGAGCAGTTCTTC; CDR3 protein: CASSMSGTDYNEQFF
CDR3 length: 14; J gene: TRBJ2-1; clone size: NA; D gene: NA; V gene: TRBV12-5; CDR3 DNA: TGTGCTAGTGGTTCCCTGGTCGCGGACAGTGAAAAGTTCTTC; CDR3 protein: CASGSLVADSEKFF
CDR3 length: 16; J gene: TRBJ1-6; clone size: NA; D gene: TRBD1; V gene: TRBV5-5; CDR3 DNA: TGTGCCAGCAGCTGGACAGGGGGCTCCTATAATTCACCCCTCCACTTT; CDR3 protein: CASSWTGGSYNSPLHF
CDR3 length: 15; J gene: TRBJ2-7; clone size: NA; D gene: TRBD2; V gene: TRBV5-1; CDR3 DNA: TGCGCCAGCAGCCAGACGGGAGGACGTTCCTACGAGCAGTACTTC; CDR3 protein: CASSQTGGRSYEQYF
CDR3 length: 15; J gene: TRBJ2-7; clone size: NA; D gene: TRBD1; V gene: TRBV19; CDR3 DNA: TGTGCCAGCGGGGCTTGGACAGGGGATCTCCACGAGCAGTACTTC; CDR3 protein: CASGAWTGDLHEQYF
CDR3 length: 13; J gene: TRBJ1-2; clone size: few; D gene: NA; V gene: TRBV5-1; CDR3 DNA: TGCGCCAGCAGCTTGGAGGGGAACTATGGCTACACCTTC; CDR3 protein: CASSLEGNYGYTF
CDR3 length: 17; J gene: TRBJ1-1; clone size: NA; D gene: TRBD1; V gene: TRBV19; CDR3 DNA: TGTGCCAGTAGTATAGATCCGGGACAGGGGCGGAACACTGAAGCTTTCTTT; CDR3 protein: CASSIDPGQGRNTEAFF
CDR3 length: 16; J gene: TRBJ2-1; clone size: NA; D gene: TRBD2; V gene: TRBV7-8; CDR3 DNA: TGTGCCAGCAGCTTAGCGGGACTAGCTGGCTACAATGAGCAGTTCTTC; CDR3 protein: CASSLAGLAGYNEQFF